This T cell receptor (beta chain) is drawn from a study of CD8 T cells in Susac syndrome. About the research overall: Among the Susac syndrome patients sequenced, roughly six had active disease and about eight were in remission.

About this clonotype itself: The target antigen is unknown.

Germline CDR1 and CDR2: MRHNA and SNTAGT. Trimming left V 7 bases short and J 3 bases short, with 18 bases between. CDR3 length: 15 amino acids. General study points: The Susac syndrome CD4+ T cell repertoires displayed no clonal expansion.

Reverse transcription of roughly 0.45 to 1 ug RNA was performed with random hexamers. Across 54 Vbeta and 13 Jbeta, TCR beta CDR3 was amplified with immunoSEQ multiplex PCR. TCRdb used MiXCR to reprocess the immunoSEQ multiplex PCR reads, holding one entry per CDR3 protein. The table records some 110,000 distinct CDR3 sequences, roughly 95% of them present only once. This sequence was found in a human donor with Susac syndrome. Sequenced: CD4+ T cells from PBMCs. The rearrangement links TRBV6-4 to TRBJ1-2, with D perhaps matching TRBD1 (5 bases). The CDR3 sequence is CASTPGRAGDYGYTF. In nucleotides, the CDR3 is TGTGCCAGCACCCCCGGCAGGGCCGGTGACTATGGCTACACCTTC.